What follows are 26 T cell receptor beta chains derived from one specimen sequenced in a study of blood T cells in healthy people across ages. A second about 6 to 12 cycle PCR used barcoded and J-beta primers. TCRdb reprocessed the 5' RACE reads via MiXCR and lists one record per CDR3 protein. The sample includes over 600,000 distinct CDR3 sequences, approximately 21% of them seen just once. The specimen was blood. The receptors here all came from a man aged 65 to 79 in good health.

The CDR3 here is CASSPPGIGTSGWHTDTQYF. The CDR3 DNA is TGTGCCAGCTCACCTCCGGGAATCGGGACTAGCGGGTGGCACACAGATACGCAGTATTTT. The chain joins TRBV18 to TRBJ2-3; 12 positions agree with TRBD2. J was trimmed by 2 bases and V by 3 bases; bases with no gene match: 15. This CDR3 is built from 20 residues. Per the germline V gene, CDR1 is KGHSH and CDR2 is LQKENI.

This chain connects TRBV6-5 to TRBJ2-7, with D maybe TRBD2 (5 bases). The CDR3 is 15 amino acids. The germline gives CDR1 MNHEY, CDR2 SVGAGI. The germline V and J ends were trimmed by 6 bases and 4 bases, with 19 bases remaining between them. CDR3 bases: TGTGCCAGCAGCACCCTGGGCGGGTCAGCTTACGAGCAGTACTTC. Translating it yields CASSTLGGSAYEQYF.

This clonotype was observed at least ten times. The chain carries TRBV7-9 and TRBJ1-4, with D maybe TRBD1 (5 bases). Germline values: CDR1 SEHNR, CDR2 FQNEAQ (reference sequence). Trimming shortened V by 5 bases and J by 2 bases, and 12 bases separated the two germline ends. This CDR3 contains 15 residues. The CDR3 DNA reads TGTGCCAGCAGCGCCTTCTGGGACACTAATGAAAAACTGTTTTTT. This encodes CASSAFWDTNEKLFF.

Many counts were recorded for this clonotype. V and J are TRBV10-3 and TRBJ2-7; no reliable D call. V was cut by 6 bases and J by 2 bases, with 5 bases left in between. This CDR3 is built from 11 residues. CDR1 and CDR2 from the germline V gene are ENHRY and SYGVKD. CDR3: CAISQTYEQYF. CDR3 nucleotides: TGTGCCATCAGCCAGACCTACGAGCAGTACTTC.

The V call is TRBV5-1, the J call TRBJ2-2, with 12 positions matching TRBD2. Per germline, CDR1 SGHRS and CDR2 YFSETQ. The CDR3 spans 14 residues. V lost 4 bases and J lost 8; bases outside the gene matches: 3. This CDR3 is CASSETSGRGELFF. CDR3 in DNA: TGCGCCAGCAGCGAGACTAGCGGGAGAGGGGAGCTGTTTTTT.

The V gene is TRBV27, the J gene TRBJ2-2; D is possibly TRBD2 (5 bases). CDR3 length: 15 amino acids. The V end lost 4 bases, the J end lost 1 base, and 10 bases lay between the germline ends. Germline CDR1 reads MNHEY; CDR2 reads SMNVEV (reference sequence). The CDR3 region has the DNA TGTGCCAGCAGTTCCAGCGGAGAGAACACCGGGGAGCTGTTTTTT. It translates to CASSSSGENTGELFF.

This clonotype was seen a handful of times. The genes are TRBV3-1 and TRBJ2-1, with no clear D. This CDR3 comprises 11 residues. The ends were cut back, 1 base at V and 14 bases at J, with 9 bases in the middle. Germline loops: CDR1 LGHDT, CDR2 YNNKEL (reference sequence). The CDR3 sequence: CASSQGLWEFF. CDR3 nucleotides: TGTGCCAGCAGCCAAGGGCTTTGGGAGTTCTTC.

The CDR3 here is CASSVTGHLYEQYF. For the CDR3, the DNA is TGCGCCAGCAGCGTAACGGGACATCTCTACGAGCAGTACTTC. The rearrangement joins TRBV5-1 to TRBJ2-1, with TRBD1 as a possible D gene (6 bases). The J call could be wrong; TRBJ2-7 is a better fit for the DNA end. The CDR3 loop spans 14 amino acids. The germline CDR1 and CDR2 sequences are SGHRS and YFSETQ.

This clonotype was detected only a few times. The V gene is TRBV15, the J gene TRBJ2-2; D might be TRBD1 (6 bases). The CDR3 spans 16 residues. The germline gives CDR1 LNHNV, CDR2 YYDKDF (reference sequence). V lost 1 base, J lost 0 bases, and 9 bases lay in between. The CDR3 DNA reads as TGTGCCACCAGCAGAGCCGGGACATCGAACACCGGGGAGCTGTTTTTT. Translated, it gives CATSRAGTSNTGELFF. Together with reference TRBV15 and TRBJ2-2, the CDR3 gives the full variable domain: DAMVIQNPRYQVTQFGKPVTLSCSQTLNHNVMYWYQQKSSQAPKLLFHYYDKDFNNEADTPDNFQSRRPNTSFCFLDIRSPGLGDTAMYLCATSRAGTSNTGELFFGEGSRLTVL.

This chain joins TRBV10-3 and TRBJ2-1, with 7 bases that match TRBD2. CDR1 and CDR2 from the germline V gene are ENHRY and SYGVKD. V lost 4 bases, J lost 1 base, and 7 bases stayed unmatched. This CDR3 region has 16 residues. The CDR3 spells CAISALTSESYNEQFF. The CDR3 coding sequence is TGTGCCATCAGTGCCCTAACTAGCGAGTCCTACAATGAGCAGTTCTTC.

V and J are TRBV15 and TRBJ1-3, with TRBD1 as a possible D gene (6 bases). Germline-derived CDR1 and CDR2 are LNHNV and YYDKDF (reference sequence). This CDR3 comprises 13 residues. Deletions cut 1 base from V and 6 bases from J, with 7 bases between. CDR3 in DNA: TGTGCCACCAGCAGAGCAGGGGAAAACACCATATATTTT. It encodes CATSRAGENTIYF.

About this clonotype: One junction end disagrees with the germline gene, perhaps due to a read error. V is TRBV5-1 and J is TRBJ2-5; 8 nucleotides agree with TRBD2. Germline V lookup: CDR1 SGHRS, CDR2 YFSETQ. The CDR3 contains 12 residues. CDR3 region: CASSPGGNEQSF. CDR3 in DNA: TGCGCCAGCAGCCCGGGGGGGAATGAGCAGTCCTTC.

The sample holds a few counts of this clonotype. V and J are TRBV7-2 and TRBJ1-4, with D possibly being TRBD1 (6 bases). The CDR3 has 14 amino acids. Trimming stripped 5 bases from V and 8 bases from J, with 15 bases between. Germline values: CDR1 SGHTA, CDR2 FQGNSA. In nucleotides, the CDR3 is TGTGCCAGCAGCCCGACAGGTCCTCGGGAAAAACTGTTTTTT. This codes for CASSPTGPREKLFF.

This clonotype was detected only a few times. CDR3 amino acids: CASSVHTQYF. The CDR3 DNA follows: TGTGCCAGCAGTGTCCATACGCAGTATTTT. This rearrangement joins TRBV2 to TRBJ2-3; no clear D gene. Germline V gives CDR1 SNHLY, CDR2 FYNNEI. The ends were cut back, 4 bases at V and 7 bases at J, with 3 bases in the middle. The CDR3 has 10 residues.

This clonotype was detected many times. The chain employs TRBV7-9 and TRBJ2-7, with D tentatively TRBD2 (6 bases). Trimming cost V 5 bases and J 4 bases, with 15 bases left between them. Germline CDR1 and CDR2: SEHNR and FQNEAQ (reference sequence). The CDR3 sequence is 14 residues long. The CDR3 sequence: CASSSRDLEYEQYF. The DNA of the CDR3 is TGTGCCAGCAGCAGCCGGGACTTAGAATACGAGCAGTACTTC.

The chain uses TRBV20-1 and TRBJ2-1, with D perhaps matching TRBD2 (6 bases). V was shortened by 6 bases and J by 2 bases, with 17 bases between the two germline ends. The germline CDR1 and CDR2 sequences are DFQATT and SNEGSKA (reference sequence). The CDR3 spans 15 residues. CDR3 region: CSAPGYGRPYNEQFF. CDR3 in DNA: TGCAGTGCCCCTGGTTACGGGAGACCCTACAATGAGCAGTTCTTC.

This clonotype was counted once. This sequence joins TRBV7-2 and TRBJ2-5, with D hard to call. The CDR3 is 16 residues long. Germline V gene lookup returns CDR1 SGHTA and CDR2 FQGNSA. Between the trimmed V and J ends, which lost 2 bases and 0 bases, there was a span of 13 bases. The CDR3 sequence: CASSLIGPSYQETQYF. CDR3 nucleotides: TGTGCCAGCAGCTTAATCGGGCCCTCGTACCAAGAGACCCAGTACTTC.

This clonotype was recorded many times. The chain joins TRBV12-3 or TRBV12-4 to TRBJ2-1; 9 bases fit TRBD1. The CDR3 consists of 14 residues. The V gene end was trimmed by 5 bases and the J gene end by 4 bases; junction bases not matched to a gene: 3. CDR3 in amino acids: CASSPGTGYNEQFF. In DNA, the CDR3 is TGTGCCAGCAGTCCGGGGACAGGGTACAATGAGCAGTTCTTC.

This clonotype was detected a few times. In DNA form, the CDR3 reads TGCAGCGGCCGGGACGGGAATGAAAAACTGTTTTTT. Translating gives CSGRDGNEKLFF. The rearrangement uses TRBV29-1 and TRBJ1-4; D is possibly TRBD1 (5 bases). The CDR3 loop spans 12 amino acids. Between the trimmed V and J ends, which lost 7 bases and 5 bases, there was a span of 11 bases. In germline, CDR1 is SQVTM, CDR2 ANQGSEA.

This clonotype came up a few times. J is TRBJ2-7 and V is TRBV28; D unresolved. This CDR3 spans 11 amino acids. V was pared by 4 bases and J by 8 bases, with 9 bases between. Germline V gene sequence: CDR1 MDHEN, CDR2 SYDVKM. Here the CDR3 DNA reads TGTGCCAGCAGTTCGCGACGGCAGCAGTACTTC. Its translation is CASSSRRQQYF.

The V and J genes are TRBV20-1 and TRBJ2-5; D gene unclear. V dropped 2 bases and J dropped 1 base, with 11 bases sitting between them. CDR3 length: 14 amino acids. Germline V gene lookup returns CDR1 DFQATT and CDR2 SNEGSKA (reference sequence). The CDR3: CSARQDGFQETQYF. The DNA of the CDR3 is TGCAGTGCTAGACAGGACGGATTCCAAGAGACCCAGTACTTC.

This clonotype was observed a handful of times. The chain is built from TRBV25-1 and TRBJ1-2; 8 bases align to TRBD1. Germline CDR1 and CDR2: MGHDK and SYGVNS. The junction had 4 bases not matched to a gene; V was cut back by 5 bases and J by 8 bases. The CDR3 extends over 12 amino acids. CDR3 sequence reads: CASSYRGDGYTF. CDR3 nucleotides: TGTGCCAGCAGTTACAGGGGGGACGGCTACACCTTC.

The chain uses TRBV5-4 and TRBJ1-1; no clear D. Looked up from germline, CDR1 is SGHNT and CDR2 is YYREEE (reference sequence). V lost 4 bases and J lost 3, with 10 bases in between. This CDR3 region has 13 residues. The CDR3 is CASSLDPDTEAFF. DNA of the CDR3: TGTGCCAGCAGCCTGGATCCAGACACTGAAGCTTTCTTT.

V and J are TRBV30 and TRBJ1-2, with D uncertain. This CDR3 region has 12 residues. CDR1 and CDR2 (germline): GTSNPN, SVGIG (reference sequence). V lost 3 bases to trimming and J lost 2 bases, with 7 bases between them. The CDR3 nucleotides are TGTGCCTGGAGGGCAGACAACTATGGCTACACCTTC. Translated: CAWRADNYGYTF.

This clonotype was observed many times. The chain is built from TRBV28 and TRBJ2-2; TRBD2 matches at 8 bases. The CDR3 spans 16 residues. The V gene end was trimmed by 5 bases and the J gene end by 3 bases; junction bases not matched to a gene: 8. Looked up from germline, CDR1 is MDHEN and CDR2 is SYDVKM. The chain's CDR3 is CASSQGLVMDTGELFF. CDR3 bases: TGTGCCAGCAGTCAGGGACTAGTGATGGACACCGGGGAGCTGTTTTTT.

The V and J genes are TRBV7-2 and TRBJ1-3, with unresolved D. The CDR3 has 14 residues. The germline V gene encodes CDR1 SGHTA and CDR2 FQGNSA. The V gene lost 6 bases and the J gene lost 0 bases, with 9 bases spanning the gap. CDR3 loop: CASRKGVSGNTIYF. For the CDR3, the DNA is TGTGCCAGCAGGAAGGGAGTCTCTGGAAACACCATATATTTT.